This TCR beta chain derives from a study of cytomegalovirus exposure and HLA in healthy donors. The wider study: Earlier, 150 million to 200 million T cells were analyzed, and 90 million to 140 million unique TCR beta sequences were found among them. Findings and limits, study-wide: Using a false discovery rate of 0.05, a later analysis showed that fewer than 20,000 TCR beta sequences were associated with HLA alleles. Within an earlier analysis, most TCR beta V segments proved productive either about 90% or about 30% of the time.

The CDR3 consists of 16 residues. The V and J ends lost 7 bases and 9 bases respectively, with 25 bases between them. In germline, CDR1 is LNHDA, CDR2 SQIVND (reference sequence). This clone appeared a few times. Its antigen is currently unknown. PCR amplification relied on 60 Vbeta primers (plus 13 Jbeta primers). The repertoire was sequenced with immunoSEQ multiplex PCR; TCRdb's copy has only in-frame clones and lacks some. The data contain about 150,000 clones, 55% to 75% of them seen just once; the ten biggest clones take up under 7.5%. Sequences were obtained from PBMCs. The clonotype originates from a woman aged 55-70 years in good health and CMV-seropositive. The gene calls are TRBV19 and TRBJ2-1; TRBD1 might be the D (7 bases). CDR3: CASKGALGRREGEQFF. CDR3 nucleotides: TGTGCCAGTAAGGGGGCTCTTGGGAGGAGGGAAGGTGAGCAGTTCTTC.